Presented here are 9 T cell receptor beta chains from one specimen sequenced in a study of response to subunit inactivated influenza vaccine. TCRdb itself ran the RT-PCR reads through MiXCR, one entry per CDR3 protein. The sample lists approximately 490,000 distinct CDR3 sequences, 6.5% to 8% occurring once. Material: PBMCs from blood, obtained around 25 months after vaccination. The receptors originated from a man in his fifties or sixties who received an inactivated influenza vaccine.

This clonotype turned up a few times. This chain connects TRBV29-1 to TRBJ1-1, with D unresolved. V lost 1 base to trimming and J lost 6 bases, with 15 bases between them. CDR1 and CDR2 (germline): SQVTM, ANQGSEA. This CDR3 has 14 residues. The CDR3 DNA reads as TGCAGCGTTGAAGGCCTTCCATTGGGCGCTGAAGCTTTCTTT. Encoded protein: CSVEGLPLGAEAFF.

This clonotype was detected only a few times. The chain combines TRBV18 with TRBJ2-7, with TRBD1 matching over 10 bases. Trimming cost V 2 bases and J 3 bases; bases outside gene matches: 4. The V gene's germline CDR1 is KGHSH and CDR2 LQKENI. The CDR3 covers 15 residues. The CDR3 sequence is CASSPGTGANYEQYF. The DNA for the CDR3 is TGTGCCAGCTCACCAGGGACAGGGGCTAACTACGAGCAGTACTTC.

The chain couples TRBV28 to TRBJ2-7; 7 nucleotides align to TRBD2. Germline-derived CDR1 and CDR2 are MDHEN and SYDVKM. V was clipped by 3 bases and J by 0 bases; unmatched bases: 5. This CDR3 contains 15 residues. This chain's CDR3 is CASSLSWGGSYEQYF. The DNA for the CDR3 is TGTGCCAGCAGTTTGTCGTGGGGGGGCTCCTACGAGCAGTACTTC.

The chain combines TRBV25-1 with TRBJ2-7; D may be TRBD2 (5 bases). Per germline, CDR1 MGHDK and CDR2 SYGVNS. The ends were cut back, 4 bases at V and 8 bases at J, with 12 bases in the middle. There are 12 residues in the CDR3. The CDR3 nucleotides are TGTGCCAGCAGTGCTCCCTCCGGGAAGCAGTACTTC. Protein product: CASSAPSGKQYF.

This clonotype has a count of ten or more. V gene TRBV12-3 or TRBV12-4 combines with J gene TRBJ2-5, with D perhaps matching TRBD2 (5 bases). Trimming pared 6 bases from V and 1 base from J, leaving 9 bases between. The CDR3 is 13 amino acids. The CDR3 DNA reads TGTGCCAGCAGCTTCCGGGGCCAAGAGACCCAGTACTTC. This sequence encodes CASSFRGQETQYF.

The chain couples TRBV30 to TRBJ2-1; either TRBD1 or TRBD2 may fit D (5 bases each). The CDR3 runs to 12 residues. V dropped 3 bases and J dropped 10 bases, with 13 bases sitting between them. Per germline, CDR1 GTSNPN and CDR2 SVGIG (reference sequence). The CDR3 DNA is TGTGCCTGGAGCGCCGTAGGGACCGAGCAGTTCTTC. It is translated as CAWSAVGTEQFF.

This clonotype appeared a few times. The chain recombines TRBV11-2 with TRBJ1-1, with D unclear. Trimming shortened V by 1 base and J by 3 bases, and 9 bases separated the two germline ends. The CDR3 spans 14 residues. CDR1 is SGHAT and CDR2 is FQNNGV in the germline V gene. DNA for the CDR3: TGTGCCAGCAGCTTAGGAAGGACGTACACTGAAGCTTTCTTT. Encoded protein: CASSLGRTYTEAFF.

This sequence joins TRBV27 and TRBJ1-3; D gene ambiguous. Trimming took 5 bases from V and 4 from J, leaving 6 bases between them. Germline V gene sequence: CDR1 MNHEY, CDR2 SMNVEV (reference sequence). The CDR3 totals 12 residues. Here the CDR3 DNA reads TGTGCCAGCAGTCCCGACGGAAACACCATATATTTT. Its protein product is CASSPDGNTIYF.

The chain combines TRBV5-3 with TRBJ2-1; D not resolved. TRBV5-3 is an open reading frame, and its role is uncertain. The CDR3 loop spans 15 amino acids. Trimming removed 8 bases from V and 3 bases from J, with 18 bases in between. CDR3 region: CASGPGLRGYNEQFF. The CDR3 nucleotides are TGTGCCAGCGGCCCCGGGCTCCGCGGCTACAATGAGCAGTTCTTC.